In this sample, the clone carrying this TCR beta chain turned up many times. The data originate from a study of regulatory T cells in long-lasting Graves disease. Arm-PCR of CDR3 regions and iRepertoire HTBI primers were used to build TCR beta libraries. TCRdb itself ran the multiplex PCR reads through MiXCR, one entry per CDR3 protein. Among about 330,000 distinct CDR3 sequences, 15% to 20% were seen once, and the ten largest hold 20%. V trimming: 6 bases; J trimming: 2 bases; junction bases outside the gene matches: 7. The CDR3 runs 15 residues. The germline gives CDR1 SNHLY, CDR2 FYNNEI. Indicated time point: newly diagnosed GD, antithyroid drugs for less than 3 months. Following extraction of RNA from PBMCs, that RNA was used to make the TCR library. Patient provenance is recorded as an endocrinology department in Xi'an, China. This sample was shared with a second study, whose subject was T cells in Graves' hyperthyroidism and ophthalmopathy. This second study notes: The study enrolled patients aged 18 to 65 with newly diagnosed hyperthyroidism of under 2 months' duration. An initial round of RT-PCR targeting the TCR CDR3 relied on the HTBI primer set. Researchers found most expanded thyroid clonotypes above 0.001 in blood as well.

The clonotype comes from a woman between 18 and 29 years old with Graves disease. V is TRBV2 and J is TRBJ2-7; 10 bases are shared with TRBD1. The sample consisted of peripheral blood mononuclear cells (PBMCs), taken at new diagnosis, from a patient treated with antithyroid drugs. The CDR3 here is CASSSPGTGAYEQYF. CDR3 coding DNA: TGTGCCAGCAGCTCTCCCGGGACAGGGGCCTACGAGCAGTACTTC.